What follows are 21 T cell receptor beta chains derived from one specimen sequenced in a study of technical replicates of blood from a handful of donors. The method was immunoSEQ multiplex PCR; TCRdb's version includes in-frame clones alone and lacks a portion of them. The sample carries tens of thousands of clones, about 90% recorded once. Sequencing used T cells isolated from PBMCs. The origin of the receptors is a human donor in good health.

The V gene is TRBV20-1, the J gene TRBJ2-3, with no clear D. From germline, CDR1 is DFQATT and CDR2 SNEGSKA (reference sequence). The CDR3 is 11 amino acids. V was pared by 6 bases and J by 2 bases, with 6 bases between. The CDR3 DNA reads as TGCAGTGCGGCGGACACAGATACGCAGTATTTT. As protein: CSAADTDTQYF.

The chain employs TRBV4-2 and TRBJ2-5; TRBD2 might be the D (6 bases). V lost 0 bases, J lost 8 bases, and 19 bases lay in between. The CDR3 consists of 16 residues. Per germline, CDR1 LGHNA and CDR2 YNFKEQ. In nucleotides, the CDR3 is TGTGCCAGCAGCCAAGAATCCTCCGGACTATTTTTTACCCAGTACTTC. Protein sequence: CASSQESSGLFFTQYF.

The chain combines TRBV28 with TRBJ2-5, with 11 positions matching TRBD1. V gave up 5 bases and J gave up 5 bases; unmatched junction bases: 7. The CDR3 totals 15 residues. Germline V gene lookup returns CDR1 MDHEN and CDR2 SYDVKM. The DNA for the CDR3 is TGTGCCAGCAGTCGTGGGACAGGGGGTAGGGAGACCCAGTACTTC. Encoded protein: CASSRGTGGRETQYF.

This chain links TRBV7-9 with TRBJ2-5; TRBD2 agrees at 8 bases. The CDR3 contains 14 residues. Germline V gene sequence: CDR1 SEHNR, CDR2 FQNEAQ (reference sequence). The junction had 6 bases not matched to a gene; V was cut back by 8 bases and J by 1 base. As DNA, the CDR3 is TGTGCCAGCGGAGCGGGGGTTACCCAAGAGACCCAGTACTTC. This translates into CASGAGVTQETQYF.

V gene TRBV2 combines with J gene TRBJ2-1; 8 nucleotides line up with TRBD1. Germline CDR1 and CDR2: SNHLY and FYNNEI. The CDR3 covers 13 residues. Here the CDR3 DNA reads TGTGCGAGGGGAAACAGGGGGAAGGGTGAGCAGTTCTTC. Amino acids: CARGNRGKGEQFF.

The chain has TRBV12-5 and TRBJ2-5; 12 nucleotides line up with TRBD1. Trimming removed 6 bases from V and 2 bases from J; junction bases left unmatched: 4. Germline CDR1 and CDR2: LGHNT and FRNRAP. CDR3 length: 15 amino acids. The CDR3 bases are TGTGCTAGTGGGGGGACAGGGGGCCTACAAGAGACCCAGTACTTC. Residues: CASGGTGGLQETQYF.

This chain joins TRBV4-1 and TRBJ1-2; D is perhaps TRBD1 (6 bases). Trimming cost V 4 bases and J 6 bases, with 21 bases left between them. CDR1 MGHRA and CDR2 YSYEKL come from the germline V gene. The CDR3 has 16 residues. The CDR3, as DNA: TGCGCCAGCAGCCCCCCCCTGGGGGCGGGTATGGATGGCTACACCTTC. Encoded protein: CASSPPLGAGMDGYTF.

The chain is built from TRBV19 and TRBJ1-1; 7 nucleotides match TRBD1. Germline V gene data show CDR1 as LNHDA and CDR2 as SQIVND (reference sequence). With V trimmed by 3 bases and J by 1 base, 8 bases remained unmatched. CDR3 length: 16 amino acids. The CDR3 region is CASSMGRGLRNTEAFF. In nucleotides, the CDR3 is TGTGCCAGTAGTATGGGAAGGGGGCTGAGGAACACTGAAGCTTTCTTT.

The J gene is TRBJ1-1, the V gene TRBV4-1; D is perhaps TRBD1 (6 bases). The CDR3 has 16 residues. CDR1 MGHRA and CDR2 YSYEKL come from the germline V gene. V lost 5 bases, J lost 0 bases, and 16 bases lay in between. The CDR3 DNA sequence: TGCGCCAGCAGCTCAAAGCCACAGGGACTGAACACTGAAGCTTTCTTT. Its protein is CASSSKPQGLNTEAFF.

The rearrangement joins TRBV6-6 to TRBJ2-1, with D possibly matching TRBD1 (5 bases). V was trimmed by 6 bases and J by 8 bases, leaving 11 bases between them. Germline CDR1 is MNHNY and CDR2 is SVGAGI (reference sequence). The CDR3 runs to 12 residues. The CDR3 region is CASSQGYDEQFF. CDR3 DNA: TGTGCCAGCAGCCAGGGTTATGATGAGCAGTTCTTC.

The table lists this clone with a few counts. In DNA form, the CDR3 reads TGTGCCAGTAGCACAGGGGGTAGGGAGACCCAGTACTTC. Residues: CASSTGGRETQYF. This chain uses TRBV19 with TRBJ2-5, with 8 bases that match TRBD1. From germline, CDR1 is LNHDA and CDR2 SQIVND (reference sequence). V lost 6 bases, J lost 5 bases, and 5 bases stayed unmatched. The CDR3 length is 13 residues.

J is TRBJ1-1 and V is TRBV27, with unresolved D. With 0 bases removed from V and 8 bases from J, the gap between germline ends came to 13 bases. This CDR3 has 14 residues. The germline CDR1 and CDR2 sequences are MNHEY and SMNVEV (reference sequence). The CDR3 bases are TGTGCCAGCAGTTTATCTTACAGCTTCATGGAAGCTTTCTTT. Translating gives CASSLSYSFMEAFF.

The rearrangement uses TRBV29-1 and TRBJ2-4; TRBD1 might be the D (6 bases). V was pared by 7 bases and J by 8 bases, with 15 bases between. This CDR3 has 12 amino acids. Germline CDR1 is SQVTM and CDR2 is ANQGSEA. CDR3 DNA sequence: TGCAGCGGAGGGCAGCAGGGGTACATTCAGTACTTC. Its protein is CSGGQQGYIQYF.

The chain has TRBV11-3 and TRBJ2-5, with 7 bases matching TRBD1. Germline lookup yields CDR1 SGHNT and CDR2 YENEEA. This CDR3 has 13 amino acids. V trimming: 5 bases; J trimming: 6 bases; junction bases outside the gene matches: 6. CDR3: CASSPRQGKTQYF. The CDR3 DNA reads TGTGCCAGCAGCCCCAGACAGGGAAAGACCCAGTACTTC.

This clone was seen a few times. The rearrangement uses TRBV5-1 and TRBJ2-1; 13 nucleotides match TRBD2. V lost 2 bases to trimming and J lost 6 bases; unmatched junction nucleotides: 2. CDR1 is SGHRS, CDR2 YFSETQ, per germline. CDR3 size: 15 residues. The CDR3 DNA reads as TGCGCCAGCAGCTTCACTAGCGGGAGGGCCAATGAGCAGTTCTTC. Its translation is CASSFTSGRANEQFF.

The chain is built from TRBV27 and TRBJ2-5; 13 positions agree with TRBD2. Germline V gene data show CDR1 as MNHEY and CDR2 as SMNVEV (reference sequence). Losses at the gene ends were 0 bases for V and 1 base for J; bases not matched to a gene: 8. The CDR3 is 19 residues long. Written as DNA, the CDR3 is TGTGCCAGCAGTTTATCTGGACTAGCGGGAGCCTTTTTCCAAGAGACCCAGTACTTC. Protein product: CASSLSGLAGAFFQETQYF.

The chain is built from TRBV9 and TRBJ2-3; D gene uncertain. Germline CDR1 is SGDLS and CDR2 is YYNGEE. The CDR3 loop spans 15 amino acids. V was trimmed by 0 bases and J by 2 bases, leaving 10 bases between them. The CDR3 spells CASSVAPTFTDTQYF. The CDR3 DNA reads TGTGCCAGCAGCGTAGCTCCAACTTTCACAGATACGCAGTATTTT.

This chain uses TRBV29-1 with TRBJ1-1, with D perhaps TRBD1 (6 bases). Germline V gene lookup returns CDR1 SQVTM and CDR2 ANQGSEA. The CDR3 is 13 amino acids. V dropped 7 bases and J dropped 2 bases, with 14 bases sitting between them. DNA of the CDR3: TGCAGCGCATCGGGGGGGACAAACACTGAAGCTTTCTTT. Translating gives CSASGGTNTEAFF.

The chain combines TRBV29-1 with TRBJ2-6; 7 bases align to TRBD1. Germline CDR1 and CDR2: SQVTM and ANQGSEA. J was trimmed by 0 bases and V by 4 bases; bases with no gene match: 9. This CDR3 has 17 residues. The CDR3 DNA reads TGCAGCGTTGGGGCAGGGGGTTCCTTCTCTGGGGCCAACGTCCTGACTTTC. Encoded protein: CSVGAGGSFSGANVLTF.

The chain is built from TRBV7-9 and TRBJ1-3; D may be TRBD1 (5 bases). Germline values: CDR1 SEHNR, CDR2 FQNEAQ (reference sequence). Trimming pared 5 bases from V and 0 bases from J, leaving 11 bases between. CDR3 length equals 15 residues. In DNA form, the CDR3 reads TGTGCCAGCAGCCCCGGGGGGATCTCTGGAAACACCATATATTTT. It specifies CASSPGGISGNTIYF.

The CDR3 DNA reads as TGTGCCAGCATCAATTTCGAGAGTACCGGGACTCCTAAATCCTACGAGCAGTACTTC. Its translation: CASINFESTGTPKSYEQYF. The chain employs TRBV5-4 and TRBJ2-7; possible D gene TRBD2, 6 bases. V was shortened by 6 bases and J by 1 base, with 29 bases between the two germline ends. Germline-derived CDR1 and CDR2 are SGHNT and YYREEE (reference sequence). The CDR3 covers 19 residues.